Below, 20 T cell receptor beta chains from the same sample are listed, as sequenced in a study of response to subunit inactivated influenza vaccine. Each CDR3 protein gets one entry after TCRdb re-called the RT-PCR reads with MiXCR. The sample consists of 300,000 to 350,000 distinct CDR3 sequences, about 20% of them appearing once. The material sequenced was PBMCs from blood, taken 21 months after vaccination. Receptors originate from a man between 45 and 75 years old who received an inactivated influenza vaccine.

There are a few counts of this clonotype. The CDR3 loop reads CASSPYTRVEQYF. CDR3 bases: TGTGCCAGCAGTCCATACACGAGGGTTGAGCAGTACTTC. The J gene is TRBJ2-7, the V gene TRBV2; the D gene is possibly TRBD2 (5 bases). The V gene's germline CDR1 is SNHLY and CDR2 FYNNEI. V was pared by 5 bases and J by 7 bases, with 15 bases between. The CDR3 runs 13 residues.

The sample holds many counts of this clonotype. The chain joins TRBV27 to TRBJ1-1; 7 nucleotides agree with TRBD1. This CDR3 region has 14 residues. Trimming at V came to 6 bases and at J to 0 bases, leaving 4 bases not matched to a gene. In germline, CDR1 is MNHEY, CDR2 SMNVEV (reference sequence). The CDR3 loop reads CASSLDRVNTEAFF. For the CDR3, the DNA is TGTGCCAGCAGCTTAGACAGGGTGAACACTGAAGCTTTCTTT.

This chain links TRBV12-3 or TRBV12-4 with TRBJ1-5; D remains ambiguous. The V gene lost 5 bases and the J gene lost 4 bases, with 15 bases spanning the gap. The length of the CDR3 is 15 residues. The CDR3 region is CASSTDGRINQPQHF. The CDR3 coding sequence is TGTGCCAGCAGTACGGACGGACGTATAAATCAGCCCCAGCATTTT.

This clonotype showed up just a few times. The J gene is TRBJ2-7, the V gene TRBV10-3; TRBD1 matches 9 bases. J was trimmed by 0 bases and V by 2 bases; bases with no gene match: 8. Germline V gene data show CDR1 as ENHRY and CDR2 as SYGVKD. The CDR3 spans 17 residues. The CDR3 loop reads CAISETRYRGPSYEQYF. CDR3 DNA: TGTGCCATCAGTGAGACCCGCTACAGGGGGCCCTCCTACGAGCAGTACTTC.

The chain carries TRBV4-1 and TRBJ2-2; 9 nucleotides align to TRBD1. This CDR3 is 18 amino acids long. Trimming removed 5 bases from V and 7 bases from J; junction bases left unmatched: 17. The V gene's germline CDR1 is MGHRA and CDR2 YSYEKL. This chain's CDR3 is CASSGLQGALSNIGELFF. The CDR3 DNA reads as TGCGCCAGCAGCGGTTTACAGGGGGCGCTGAGTAATATCGGGGAGCTGTTTTTT.

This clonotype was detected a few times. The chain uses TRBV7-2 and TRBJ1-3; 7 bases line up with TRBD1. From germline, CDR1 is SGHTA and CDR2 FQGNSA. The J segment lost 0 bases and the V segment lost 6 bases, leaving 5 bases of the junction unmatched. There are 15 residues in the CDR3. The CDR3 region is CASRRQGPSGNTIYF. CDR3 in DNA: TGTGCCAGCAGAAGACAGGGCCCCTCTGGAAACACCATATATTTT.

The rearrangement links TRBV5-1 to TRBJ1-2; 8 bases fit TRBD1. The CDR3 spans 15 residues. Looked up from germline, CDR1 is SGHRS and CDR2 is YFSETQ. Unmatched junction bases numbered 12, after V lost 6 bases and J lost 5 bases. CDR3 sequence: CASKAGGDSGYGYTF. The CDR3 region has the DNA TGCGCCAGCAAGGCAGGGGGCGATTCGGGATATGGCTACACCTTC.

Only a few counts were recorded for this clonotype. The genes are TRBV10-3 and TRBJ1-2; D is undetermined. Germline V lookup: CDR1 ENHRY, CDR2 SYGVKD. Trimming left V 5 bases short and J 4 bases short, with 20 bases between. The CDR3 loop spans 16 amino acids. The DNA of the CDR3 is TGTGCCATCAGTACCGAGGACGGATTCTCCTCCTATGGCTACACCTTC. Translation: CAISTEDGFSSYGYTF.

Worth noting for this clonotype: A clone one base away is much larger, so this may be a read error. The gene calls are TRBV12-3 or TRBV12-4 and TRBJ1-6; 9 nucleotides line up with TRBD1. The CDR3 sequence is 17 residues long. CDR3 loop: CASSLWSGQGFNSPLQF. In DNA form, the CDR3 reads TGTGCCAGCAGTTTATGGTCGGGACAGGGTTTTAATTCACCCCTCCAATTT.

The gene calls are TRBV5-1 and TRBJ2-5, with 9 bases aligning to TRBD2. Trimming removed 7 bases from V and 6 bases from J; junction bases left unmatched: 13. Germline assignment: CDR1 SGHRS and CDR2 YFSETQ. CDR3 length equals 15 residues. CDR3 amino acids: CASYAGDAGGKTQYF. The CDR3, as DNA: TGCGCCAGCTACGCGGGGGACGCGGGAGGGAAGACCCAGTACTTC.

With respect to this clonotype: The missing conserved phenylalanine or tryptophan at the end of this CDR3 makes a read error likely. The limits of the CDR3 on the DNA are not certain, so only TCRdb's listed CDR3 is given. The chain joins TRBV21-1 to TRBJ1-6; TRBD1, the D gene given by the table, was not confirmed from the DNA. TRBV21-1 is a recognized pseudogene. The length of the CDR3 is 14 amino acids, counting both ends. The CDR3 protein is CASSKRDRHSPLHL.

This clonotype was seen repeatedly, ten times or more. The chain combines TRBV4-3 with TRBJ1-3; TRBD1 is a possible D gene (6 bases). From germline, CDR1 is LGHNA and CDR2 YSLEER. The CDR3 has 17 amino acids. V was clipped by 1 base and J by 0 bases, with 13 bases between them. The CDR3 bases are TGCGCCAGCAGCCAAGGGGGGCAGGCCGGCTCTGGAAACACCATATATTTT. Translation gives CASSQGGQAGSGNTIYF.

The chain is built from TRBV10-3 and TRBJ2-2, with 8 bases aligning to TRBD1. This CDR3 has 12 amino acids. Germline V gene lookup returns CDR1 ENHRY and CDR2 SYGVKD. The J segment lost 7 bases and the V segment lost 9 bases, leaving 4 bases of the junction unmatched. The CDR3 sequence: CAIAGGLGELFF. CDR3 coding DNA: TGTGCCATTGCAGGGGGCCTCGGGGAGCTGTTTTTT.

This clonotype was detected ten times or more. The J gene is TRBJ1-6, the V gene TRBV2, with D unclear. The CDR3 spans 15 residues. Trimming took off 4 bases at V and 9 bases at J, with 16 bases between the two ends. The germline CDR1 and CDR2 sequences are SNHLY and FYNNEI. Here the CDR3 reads CASSAGPSSTSPLHF. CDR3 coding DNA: TGTGCCAGCAGTGCGGGTCCCTCGTCCACTTCACCCCTCCACTTT. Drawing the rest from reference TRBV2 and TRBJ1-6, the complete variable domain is EPEVTQTPSHQVTQMGQEVILRCVPISNHLYFYWYRQILGQKVEFLVSFYNNEISEKSEIFDDQFSVERPDGSNFTLKIRSTKLEDSAMYFCASSAGPSSTSPLHFGNGTRLTVT.

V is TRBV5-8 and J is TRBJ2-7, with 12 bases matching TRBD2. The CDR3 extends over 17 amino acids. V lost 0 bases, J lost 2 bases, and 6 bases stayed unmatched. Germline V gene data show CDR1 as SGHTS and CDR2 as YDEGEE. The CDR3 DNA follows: TGTGCCAGCAGCTTGGCTAGCGGGGGGGCTCTGACCTACGAGCAGTACTTC. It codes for CASSLASGGALTYEQYF.

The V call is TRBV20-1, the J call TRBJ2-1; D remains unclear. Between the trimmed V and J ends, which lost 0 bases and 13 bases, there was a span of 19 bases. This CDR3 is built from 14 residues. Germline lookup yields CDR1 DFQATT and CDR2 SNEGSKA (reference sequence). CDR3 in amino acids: CSARDPPGPGSQFF. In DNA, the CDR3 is TGCAGTGCTAGAGACCCACCGGGTCCCGGTTCTCAGTTCTTC.

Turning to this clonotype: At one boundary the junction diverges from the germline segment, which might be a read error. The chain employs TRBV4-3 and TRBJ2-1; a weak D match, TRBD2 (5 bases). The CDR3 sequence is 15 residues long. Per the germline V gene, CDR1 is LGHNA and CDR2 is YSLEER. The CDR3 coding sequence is TGCGCCAGCAGCCAGAATACCGGGAATTACAACGAGCAGTTCTTC. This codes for CASSQNTGNYNEQFF.

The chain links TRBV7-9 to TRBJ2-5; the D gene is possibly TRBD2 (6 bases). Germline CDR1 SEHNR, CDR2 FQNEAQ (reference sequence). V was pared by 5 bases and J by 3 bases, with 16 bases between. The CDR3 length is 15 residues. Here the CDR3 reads CASSRVGTLEETQYF. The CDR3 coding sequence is TGTGCCAGCAGCCGAGTTGGGACTCTGGAAGAGACCCAGTACTTC.

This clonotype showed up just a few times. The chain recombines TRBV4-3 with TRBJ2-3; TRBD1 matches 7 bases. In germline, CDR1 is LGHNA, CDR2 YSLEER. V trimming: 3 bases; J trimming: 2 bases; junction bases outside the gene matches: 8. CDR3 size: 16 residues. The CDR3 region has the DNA TGCGCCAGCAGCCAGGCCGCACAGGGGACCACAGATACGCAGTATTTT. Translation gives CASSQAAQGTTDTQYF.

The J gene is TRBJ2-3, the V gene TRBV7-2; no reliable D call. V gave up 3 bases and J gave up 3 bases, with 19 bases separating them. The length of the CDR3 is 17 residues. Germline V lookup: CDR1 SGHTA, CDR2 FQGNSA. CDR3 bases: TGTGCCAGCAGCTTGTATGGACCTTTGAATATAACAGATACGCAGTATTTT. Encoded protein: CASSLYGPLNITDTQYF.